These T cell receptor beta chains were read from a single sample in a study of early T cells in non-severe SARS-CoV-2 infection. MiXCR, run by TCRdb on the 5' RACE reads, gives a single entry per CDR3 protein. The sample comprises 60,000 to 70,000 distinct CDR3 sequences, roughly 9.1% of which are singletons, and 3.2% rests with the top ten. Sequencing was performed on whole blood. The receptor source for this set is an adult who was a healthcare worker with PCR-confirmed SARS-CoV-2 infection or an uninfected control (not recorded which). CDR3s include the opening cysteine and the closing phenylalanine or tryptophan. A D gene is named only where the DNA matches it firmly. Expanded clones get a size class; other rows say once, few or many, or leave the size out.

D gene: TRBD2; V gene: TRBV7-6; clone size: many; J gene: TRBJ2-2; CDR3 protein: CASSLVSGRNTGELFF; CDR3 DNA: TGTGCCAGCAGCTTAGTTAGCGGGAGAAACACCGGGGAGCTGTTTTTT
D gene: TRBD2; V gene: TRBV4-2; clone size: many; J gene: TRBJ2-1; CDR3 protein: CASSQYPPSSGKNNEQFF; CDR3 DNA: TGTGCCAGCAGCCAATATCCACCCTCTAGCGGGAAGAACAATGAGCAGTTCTTC
D gene: .; V gene: TRBV4-2; clone size: few; J gene: TRBJ2-7; CDR3 protein: CASSQDLQGILYEQYF; CDR3 DNA: TGTGCCAGCAGCCAAGATCTCCAGGGGATCCTCTACGAGCAGTACTTC
D gene: .; V gene: TRBV4-1; clone size: .; J gene: TRBJ2-5; CDR3 protein: CASSQDGGYSKETQYF; CDR3 DNA: TGCGCCAGCAGCCAAGATGGCGGTTATTCCAAGGAGACCCAGTACTTC
D gene: .; V gene: TRBV28; clone size: .; J gene: TRBJ2-2; CDR3 protein: CASSAQGFNTGELFF; CDR3 DNA: TGTGCCAGCAGTGCGCAGGGTTTTAACACCGGGGAGCTGTTTTTT
D gene: TRBD2; V gene: TRBV20-1; clone size: .; J gene: TRBJ2-3; CDR3 protein: CSVGLAGGDPSTDTQYF; CDR3 DNA: TGCAGTGTGGGACTAGCGGGAGGAGACCCTAGCACAGATACGCAGTATTTT
D gene: TRBD1; V gene: TRBV5-1; clone size: few; J gene: TRBJ1-5; CDR3 protein: CASSLGQGDQPQHF; CDR3 DNA: TGCGCCAGCAGCCTTGGACAGGGGGATCAGCCCCAGCATTTT
D gene: .; V gene: TRBV3-2; clone size: once; J gene: TRBJ2-7; CDR3 protein: CASSQLAGAHEQYF; CDR3 DNA: TGTGCCAGCAGCCAACTAGCGGGAGCCCACGAGCAGTACTTC
D gene: .; V gene: TRBV20-1; clone size: few; J gene: TRBJ1-2; CDR3 protein: CSALGGQGKGYTF; CDR3 DNA: TGCAGTGCTTTAGGCGGCCAAGGAAAAGGCTACACCTTC
D gene: .; V gene: TRBV4-1; clone size: .; J gene: TRBJ2-2; CDR3 protein: CASSHPARQYTGELFF; CDR3 DNA: TGCGCCAGCAGCCACCCCGCCCGACAGTACACCGGGGAGCTGTTTTTT
D gene: .; V gene: TRBV5-4; clone size: few; J gene: TRBJ2-3; CDR3 protein: CASSPLAQSTDTQYF; CDR3 DNA: TGTGCCAGCAGCCCGCTAGCGCAAAGCACAGATACGCAGTATTTT
D gene: TRBD2; V gene: TRBV4-3; clone size: few; J gene: TRBJ2-1; CDR3 protein: CASSQEGLAAYEQFF; CDR3 DNA: TGCGCCAGCAGCCAAGAAGGACTAGCGGCTTATGAGCAGTTCTTC
D gene: .; V gene: TRBV7-2; clone size: many; J gene: TRBJ2-5; CDR3 protein: CASSLSSFQETQYF; CDR3 DNA: TGTGCCAGCAGCTTATCCAGTTTCCAAGAGACCCAGTACTTC
D gene: TRBD2; V gene: TRBV9; clone size: .; J gene: TRBJ2-5; CDR3 protein: CASSPAGGETQYF; CDR3 DNA: TGTGCCAGCAGTCCTGCGGGGGGGGAGACCCAGTACTTC
D gene: TRBD1; V gene: TRBV29-1; clone size: few; J gene: TRBJ2-5; CDR3 protein: CSATPRDRATETQYF; CDR3 DNA: TGCAGCGCCACACCCCGGGACAGGGCCACAGAGACCCAGTACTTC
D gene: .; V gene: TRBV5-1; clone size: many; J gene: TRBJ1-1; CDR3 protein: CASSLIGGTNTEAFF; CDR3 DNA: TGCGCCAGCAGCTTGATAGGGGGGACGAACACTGAAGCTTTCTTT
D gene: TRBD2; V gene: TRBV29-1; clone size: .; J gene: TRBJ2-3; CDR3 protein: CSWARTSGYTDTQYF; CDR3 DNA: TGCAGCTGGGCACGGACTAGCGGATACACAGATACGCAGTATTTT
D gene: TRBD1; V gene: TRBV4-3; clone size: many; J gene: TRBJ1-6; CDR3 protein: CASSQDGQTGESPLHF; CDR3 DNA: TGCGCCAGCAGCCAAGATGGTCAGACAGGGGAATCACCCCTCCACTTT
D gene: .; V gene: TRBV4-3; clone size: few; J gene: TRBJ2-1; CDR3 protein: CASSPGGTGKAEQFF; CDR3 DNA: TGCGCCAGCAGCCCCGGGGGCACAGGCAAAGCTGAGCAGTTCTTC
D gene: .; V gene: TRBV20-1; clone size: few; J gene: TRBJ2-3; CDR3 protein: CSAPTSGYTDTQYF; CDR3 DNA: TGCAGTGCTCCCACAAGCGGATACACAGATACGCAGTATTTT
D gene: TRBD2; V gene: TRBV7-6; clone size: many; J gene: TRBJ2-5; CDR3 protein: CASSLKAGGETQYF; CDR3 DNA: TGTGCCAGCAGCCTTAAAGCGGGAGGGGAGACCCAGTACTTC
D gene: .; V gene: TRBV9; clone size: few; J gene: TRBJ2-5; CDR3 protein: CASSGQEGLQETQYF; CDR3 DNA: TGTGCCAGCAGCGGACAGGAGGGCTTACAAGAGACCCAGTACTTC
D gene: .; V gene: TRBV7-8; clone size: few; J gene: TRBJ2-7; CDR3 protein: CASSRNRYEQYF; CDR3 DNA: TGTGCCAGCAGCCGCAACCGATACGAGCAGTACTTC
D gene: TRBD2; V gene: TRBV6-4; clone size: many; J gene: TRBJ2-1; CDR3 protein: CASSDTSGSYNEQFF; CDR3 DNA: TGTGCCAGCAGTGACACAAGCGGGAGCTACAATGAGCAGTTCTTC
D gene: TRBD2; V gene: TRBV5-1; clone size: many; J gene: TRBJ2-3; CDR3 protein: CASSLVAGVTDTQYF; CDR3 DNA: TGCGCCAGCAGCTTGGTGGCGGGAGTCACAGATACGCAGTATTTT
D gene: .; V gene: TRBV20-1; clone size: .; J gene: TRBJ2-1; CDR3 protein: CSASSQSALIYNEQFF; CDR3 DNA: TGCAGTGCCAGCTCCCAGTCCGCATTGATCTACAATGAGCAGTTCTTC
D gene: TRBD2; V gene: TRBV7-9; clone size: many; J gene: TRBJ2-1; CDR3 protein: CASSRSSGTYSDEQFF; CDR3 DNA: TGTGCCAGCAGCCGAAGTAGCGGGACGTACTCGGATGAGCAGTTCTTC
D gene: .; V gene: TRBV27; clone size: many; J gene: TRBJ2-7; CDR3 protein: CASSHGRRATYEQYF; CDR3 DNA: TGTGCCAGCAGCCACGGTCGCCGCGCAACCTACGAGCAGTACTTC
D gene: TRBD1; V gene: TRBV12-3/TRBV12-4; clone size: .; J gene: TRBJ2-7; CDR3 protein: CASSRRQGNEQYF; CDR3 DNA: TGTGCCAGCAGTCGACGACAGGGGAACGAGCAGTACTTC
D gene: TRBD1; V gene: TRBV28; clone size: many; J gene: TRBJ1-5; CDR3 protein: CASRAGGNNQPQHF; CDR3 DNA: TGTGCCAGCAGAGCAGGGGGCAACAATCAGCCCCAGCATTTT
D gene: .; V gene: TRBV7-2; clone size: few; J gene: TRBJ1-2; CDR3 protein: CASSAGPGRNYGYTF; CDR3 DNA: TGTGCCAGCAGCGCTGGACCGGGACGTAACTATGGCTACACCTTC
D gene: TRBD1; V gene: TRBV3-1; clone size: .; J gene: TRBJ2-3; CDR3 protein: CASSLQGASTDTQYF; CDR3 DNA: TGTGCCAGCAGCCTACAGGGGGCTAGCACAGATACGCAGTATTTT
D gene: TRBD2; V gene: TRBV5-1; clone size: .; J gene: TRBJ2-5; CDR3 protein: CASRWGAGAGETQYF; CDR3 DNA: TGCGCCAGCAGATGGGGAGCGGGAGCGGGGGAGACCCAGTACTTC
D gene: .; V gene: TRBV10-1; clone size: .; J gene: TRBJ1-1; CDR3 protein: CASSEEGGLYTEAFF; CDR3 DNA: TGCGCCAGCAGTGAGGAGGGGGGGCTGTACACTGAAGCTTTCTTT
D gene: .; V gene: TRBV20-1; clone size: few; J gene: TRBJ2-7; CDR3 protein: CSVETRGTYEQYF; CDR3 DNA: TGCAGTGTCGAGACTAGGGGAACCTACGAGCAGTACTTC